These 9 T cell receptor beta chains were sequenced from one sample in a study of blood T cell repertoires in COVID-19. Sequenced by immunoSEQ multiplex PCR; TCRdb stores in-frame clones only, minus some. The data hold tens of thousands of clones, with 82% observed a single time. Material: peripheral blood. These TCRs come from a human donor with acute or convalescent COVID-19. The donor label of this sample is uncertain.

This clone was counted once. The V and J genes are TRBV4-3 and TRBJ2-5; D may be TRBD2 (6 bases). Trimming stripped 0 bases from V and 6 bases from J, with 17 bases between. This CDR3 is built from 16 residues. Per the germline V gene, CDR1 is LGHNA and CDR2 is YSLEER. CDR3 residues: CASSQEWRGPIQTQYF. The DNA of the CDR3 is TGCGCCAGCAGCCAAGAATGGCGGGGCCCGATACAGACCCAGTACTTC.

In its sample, this clone was seen once. The V call is TRBV10-3, the J call TRBJ2-2; maybe TRBD1 (5 bases). Trimming pared 6 bases from V and 7 bases from J, leaving 12 bases between. This CDR3 region has 13 residues. The germline V gene encodes CDR1 ENHRY and CDR2 SYGVKD. CDR3 amino acids: CAIRDTRSGELFF. As DNA, the CDR3 is TGTGCCATCAGGGACACGCGGAGCGGGGAGCTGTTTTTT.

V is TRBV19 and J is TRBJ2-3, with 13 nucleotides matching TRBD2. V shed 4 bases and J 0 bases; nucleotides not matched to a gene: 13. The CDR3 spans 20 residues. Germline V gene data show CDR1 as LNHDA and CDR2 as SQIVND (reference sequence). The CDR3 loop reads CASSSRALAGGYSSTDTQYF. CDR3 DNA: TGTGCCAGTAGTAGTCGGGCACTAGCGGGAGGGTACTCTAGCACAGATACGCAGTATTTT.

The V call is TRBV19, the J call TRBJ1-2, with 8 positions matching TRBD1. V lost 7 bases and J lost 5; bases outside the gene matches: 12. This CDR3 region has 15 residues. In germline, CDR1 is LNHDA, CDR2 SQIVND (reference sequence). This CDR3 is CASKGGAGGEYGYTF. CDR3 DNA: TGTGCCAGTAAGGGAGGGGCAGGGGGCGAATATGGCTACACCTTC. Based on the CDR3 plus reference TRBV19 and TRBJ1-2, the full variable domain is DGGITQSPKYLFRKEGQNVTLSCEQNLNHDAMYWYRQDPGQGLRLIYYSQIVNDFQKGDIAEGYSVSREKKESFPLTVTSAQKNPTAFYLCASKGGAGGEYGYTFGSGTRLTVV.

The chain couples TRBV10-3 to TRBJ1-3; D call uncertain. In germline, CDR1 is ENHRY, CDR2 SYGVKD. V was trimmed by 11 bases and J by 7 bases, leaving 15 bases between them. This CDR3 is 12 amino acids long. The CDR3 spells CAVHTPGNTIYF. The CDR3, as DNA: TGTGCCGTACACACCCCGGGGAACACCATATATTTT.

This clone was seen a few times. This chain connects TRBV5-1 to TRBJ2-3; 7 bases fit TRBD2. The CDR3 has 15 amino acids. The V segment lost 4 bases and the J segment 6 bases; nucleotides outside the gene matches: 11. Germline V gene lookup returns CDR1 SGHRS and CDR2 YFSETQ. The CDR3 coding sequence is TGCGCCAGCAGCCCCCCATGGGGGAGGGAGGATACGCAGTATTTT. This gives the protein CASSPPWGREDTQYF.

The chain is built from TRBV19 and TRBJ2-3; D unclear. The CDR3 has 12 residues. Between the trimmed V and J ends, which lost 3 bases and 6 bases, there was a span of 7 bases. CDR1 LNHDA and CDR2 SQIVND come from the germline V gene (reference sequence). The CDR3 nucleotides read TGTGCCAGTAGTATCCCCAGGGATACGCAGTATTTT. Its protein product is CASSIPRDTQYF.

The chain combines TRBV16 with TRBJ2-7; D possibly corresponds to TRBD2 (5 bases). Germline values: CDR1 KGHSY, CDR2 FQNENV. V lost 2 bases, J lost 0 bases, and 17 bases lay in between. This CDR3 spans 17 amino acids. The CDR3 here is CASSQTRIQISSYEQYF. CDR3 bases: TGTGCCAGCAGCCAAACTAGGATACAGATAAGCTCCTACGAGCAGTACTTC. The whole variable domain, remainder taken from reference TRBV16 and TRBJ2-7, is GEEVAQTPKHLVRGEGQKAKLYCAPIKGHSYVFWYQQVLKNEFKFLISFQNENVFDETGMPKERFSAKCLPNSPCSLEIQATKLEDSAVYFCASSQTRIQISSYEQYFGPGTRLTVT.

This chain connects TRBV19 to TRBJ1-5, with a weak D call TRBD1 (6 bases). The CDR3 loop spans 16 amino acids. The germline CDR1 and CDR2 sequences are LNHDA and SQIVND (reference sequence). V was pared by 4 bases and J by 1 base, with 14 bases between. CDR3 sequence: CASSTLQGSSNQPQHF. The CDR3 DNA follows: TGTGCCAGTAGTACATTACAGGGCTCGAGCAATCAGCCCCAGCATTTT. The full variable domain, its missing parts supplied by reference TRBV19 and TRBJ1-5, is DGGITQSPKYLFRKEGQNVTLSCEQNLNHDAMYWYRQDPGQGLRLIYYSQIVNDFQKGDIAEGYSVSREKKESFPLTVTSAQKNPTAFYLCASSTLQGSSNQPQHFGDGTRLSIL.